This TCR beta chain was documented in a study of beta chain features in type 1 diabetes. Expressed TCRB transcripts were sequenced because the entire RNA isolate underwent reverse transcription. Repertoires were generated with immunoSEQ multiplex PCR, while TCRdb's copy carries only in-frame clones and drops some. The table shows roughly 400,000 clones, with about 16% occurring only once. J lost 7 bases, V lost 3 bases, and 2 bases had no gene match. CDR1 is SGHNT and CDR2 is YYREEE in the germline V gene (reference sequence). The CDR3 spans 15 residues. Study results and limitations: Sampled from patients, naive, central memory and Treg TCRB repertoires appeared more similar than those sampled from healthy donors. Researchers caution that PCR might favor shorter templates, equally among patients and controls.

This clone showed up just a few times. Antigen unknown. This rearrangement joins TRBV5-4 to TRBJ2-1; 15 bases align to TRBD2. Sequenced material: naive CD4+ T cells from blood. The receptor's source is a woman aged 18-29 years in good health. The CDR3 DNA reads TGTGCCAGCAGCTCGGGGACTAGCGGGAGGAATGAGCAGTTCTTC. It translates to CASSSGTSGRNEQFF.